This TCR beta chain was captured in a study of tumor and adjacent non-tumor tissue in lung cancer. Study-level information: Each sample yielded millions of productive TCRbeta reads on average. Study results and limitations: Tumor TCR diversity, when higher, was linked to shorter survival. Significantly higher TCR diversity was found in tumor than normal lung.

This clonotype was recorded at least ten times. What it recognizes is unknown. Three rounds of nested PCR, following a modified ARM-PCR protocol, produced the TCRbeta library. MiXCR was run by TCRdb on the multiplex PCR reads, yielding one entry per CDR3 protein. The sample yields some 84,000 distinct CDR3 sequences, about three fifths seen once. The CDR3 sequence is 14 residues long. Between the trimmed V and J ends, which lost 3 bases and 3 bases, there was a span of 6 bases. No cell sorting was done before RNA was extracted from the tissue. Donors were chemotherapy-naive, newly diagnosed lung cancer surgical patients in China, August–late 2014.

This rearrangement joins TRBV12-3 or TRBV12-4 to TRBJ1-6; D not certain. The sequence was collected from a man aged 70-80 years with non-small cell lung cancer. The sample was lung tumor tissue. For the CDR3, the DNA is TGTGCCAGCAGTTTCCCGGGCTATAATTCACCCCTCCACTTT. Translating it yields CASSFPGYNSPLHF.